These 17 T cell receptor beta chains originate from one sample sequenced in a study of Ad26.COV2.S vaccination and SARS-CoV-2 variants. Treatment here: around 19 received Ad26.COV2.S at low or high dose, single or two shots; several received placebo; per-sample allocation not given. At day 63 after the first vaccine or placebo injection, samples were drawn. Measured with immunoSEQ multiplex PCR; TCRdb has only the in-frame clones, and not every one. The top ten clones hold roughly 3.5% of a sample with about 390,000 clones, more than 85% of them seen once. The specimen comprised peripheral blood, sampled in a trial of Ad26.COV2.S vaccine versus placebo. Receptor source: a person between 18 and 65 years old who received the Ad26.COV2.S COVID-19 vaccine or a placebo.

The J gene is TRBJ2-3, the V gene TRBV7-2; D may be TRBD2 (7 bases). Between the trimmed V and J ends, which lost 5 bases and 11 bases, there was a span of 17 bases. The germline V gene encodes CDR1 SGHTA and CDR2 FQGNSA. The CDR3 totals 13 residues. CDR3 coding DNA: TGTGCCAGCAGCCCTGGGGGGGCCGTTAAGCAGTATTTT. Protein: CASSPGGAVKQYF.

This clone showed up just a few times. The chain carries TRBV2 and TRBJ1-6; TRBD1 aligns across 9 bases. Germline lookup yields CDR1 SNHLY and CDR2 FYNNEI. There are 15 residues in the CDR3. V lost 4 bases to trimming and J lost 9 bases; unmatched junction nucleotides: 7. The CDR3 DNA sequence: TGTGCCAGCAGTGTGGAGGACAGGGGTAGTTCACCCCTCCACTTT. Protein product: CASSVEDRGSSPLHF. Together with reference TRBV2 and TRBJ1-6, the CDR3 gives the full variable domain: EPEVTQTPSHQVTQMGQEVILRCVPISNHLYFYWYRQILGQKVEFLVSFYNNEISEKSEIFDDQFSVERPDGSNFTLKIRSTKLEDSAMYFCASSVEDRGSSPLHFGNGTRLTVT.

The rearrangement uses TRBV5-8 and TRBJ1-4; the D is unclear. V lost 0 bases, J lost 0 bases, and 12 bases lay in between. This CDR3 region has 17 residues. CDR1 is SGHTS, CDR2 YDEGEE, per germline. CDR3 region: CASSLAGQPSTNEKLFF. CDR3 nucleotides: TGTGCCAGCAGCTTGGCCGGGCAGCCTTCAACTAATGAAAAACTGTTTTTT.

The chain links TRBV11-3 to TRBJ2-3, with 9 bases identical to TRBD1. V shed 3 bases and J 2 bases; nucleotides not matched to a gene: 6. The CDR3 totals 16 residues. In germline, CDR1 is SGHNT, CDR2 YENEEA. The CDR3 DNA reads TGTGCCAGCAGCTTGGGGACAGGGTCCAACACAGATACGCAGTATTTT. Its protein is CASSLGTGSNTDTQYF.

This chain uses TRBV5-8 with TRBJ2-6, with TRBD1 matching over 9 bases. J lost 3 bases, V lost 3 bases, and 7 bases had no gene match. There are 17 residues in the CDR3. Germline V gives CDR1 SGHTS, CDR2 YDEGEE. The CDR3 protein is CASSYTGGFFGANVLTF. The CDR3 DNA sequence: TGTGCCAGCAGCTATACAGGGGGCTTCTTTGGGGCCAACGTCCTGACTTTC.

V and J are TRBV7-8 and TRBJ2-7; perhaps D is TRBD1 or TRBD2 (5 bases each). The germline V gene encodes CDR1 SGHVS and CDR2 FQNEAQ. The length of the CDR3 is 15 residues. Trimming took 5 bases from V and 2 from J, leaving 16 bases between them. CDR3: CASSGHRGRAYEQYF. The CDR3 DNA sequence: TGTGCCAGCAGCGGGCACCGGGGCCGGGCCTACGAGCAGTACTTC.

This clone was counted once. The chain is built from TRBV4-3 and TRBJ1-1; D possibly corresponds to TRBD1 (6 bases). CDR1 is LGHNA and CDR2 is YSLEER in the germline V gene. The length of the CDR3 is 13 residues. The V gene lost 6 bases and the J gene lost 3 bases, with 11 bases spanning the gap. CDR3 sequence: CASRRRQDTEAFF. The DNA for the CDR3 is TGCGCCAGCAGAAGGAGACAGGACACTGAAGCTTTCTTT.

V is TRBV3-1 (or the pseudogene TRBV3-2) and J is TRBJ1-5; 8 nucleotides line up with TRBD1. Germline loops: CDR1 LGHDT, CDR2 YNNKEL (reference sequence). The CDR3 covers 14 residues. V lost 2 bases to trimming and J lost 6 bases; unmatched junction nucleotides: 3. DNA for the CDR3: TGTGCCAGCAGCCAACAGGGGGCGGTTCAGCCCCAGCATTTT. It yields the protein CASSQQGAVQPQHF.

The chain has TRBV28 and TRBJ2-5; TRBD2 agrees at 8 bases. V lost 2 bases and J lost 5; bases outside the gene matches: 4. This CDR3 contains 14 residues. Germline CDR1 is MDHEN and CDR2 is SYDVKM. CDR3 protein: CASSLGRLAETQYF. CDR3 bases: TGTGCCAGCAGTTTAGGGCGACTAGCGGAGACCCAGTACTTC.

The count of this clone is one. This sequence joins TRBV6-5 and TRBJ2-5, with 9 bases matching TRBD2. CDR1 and CDR2 from the germline V gene are MNHEY and SVGAGI. V lost 6 bases, J lost 6 bases, and 8 bases stayed unmatched. The length of the CDR3 is 14 residues. CDR3 sequence reads: CASSTDPSGKTQYF. CDR3 sequence (DNA): TGTGCCAGCAGCACAGACCCTAGCGGGAAGACCCAGTACTTC.

This clone showed up just a few times. The J gene is TRBJ1-1, the V gene TRBV28; the D is unclear. The ends were cut back, 4 bases at V and 10 bases at J, with 16 bases in the middle. Germline values: CDR1 MDHEN, CDR2 SYDVKM. The CDR3 is 13 amino acids. The CDR3 loop is CASSSGGESVAFF. CDR3 DNA: TGTGCCAGCAGTTCAGGCGGGGAGTCTGTAGCTTTCTTT. Variable domain in full (rest from reference TRBV28 and TRBJ1-1): DVKVTQSSRYLVKRTGEKVFLECVQDMDHENMFWYRQDPGLGLRLIYFSYDVKMKEKGDIPEGYSVSREKKERFSLILESASTNQTSMYLCASSSGGESVAFFGQGTRLTVV.

This rearrangement joins TRBV5-4 to TRBJ1-1; D gene uncertain. The germline V gene encodes CDR1 SGHNT and CDR2 YYREEE (reference sequence). Trimming took off 2 bases at V and 5 bases at J, with 16 bases between the two ends. The CDR3 has 15 residues. In nucleotides, the CDR3 is TGTGCCAGCAGCTTCCCGGGCCGGGGAGGGACTGAAGCTTTCTTT. Translating gives CASSFPGRGGTEAFF.

The chain has TRBV3-1 (or the pseudogene TRBV3-2) and TRBJ1-2; the D gene is possibly TRBD1 (6 bases). The V end was cut by 7 bases, the J end by 1 base, with 13 bases between. Germline CDR1 is LGHDT and CDR2 is YNNKEL (reference sequence). The CDR3 length is 14 residues. CDR3 sequence: CASTQRGGNYGYTF. In DNA, the CDR3 is TGTGCCAGCACCCAGAGAGGGGGTAACTATGGCTACACCTTC.

The rearrangement uses TRBV27 and TRBJ2-7, with a tentative D call TRBD1 (5 bases). The V end was cut by 6 bases, the J end by 1 base, with 10 bases between. CDR3 length: 13 residues. Germline CDR1 reads MNHEY; CDR2 reads SMNVEV (reference sequence). The CDR3 is CASRGQGSYEQYF. CDR3 in DNA: TGTGCCAGCAGGGGGCAGGGATCCTACGAGCAGTACTTC.

The chain is built from TRBV12-3 or TRBV12-4 and TRBJ1-2, with 7 positions matching TRBD1. J lost 6 bases, V lost 3 bases, and 4 bases had no gene match. This CDR3 spans 13 amino acids. The CDR3 protein is CASSFWDRNGYTF. CDR3 DNA sequence: TGTGCCAGCAGTTTCTGGGACAGAAATGGCTACACCTTC.

CDR3 residues: CASSQSGTGGLDQETQYF. CDR3 nucleotides: TGTGCCAGCAGTCAATCCGGGACAGGGGGCTTGGACCAAGAGACCCAGTACTTC. The rearrangement uses TRBV5-5 and TRBJ2-5, with 12 bases lining up with TRBD1. The CDR3 is made up of 18 amino acids. V was clipped by 5 bases and J by 0 bases; unmatched bases: 11. CDR1 is SGHKS and CDR2 is YYEKEE in the germline V gene (reference sequence).

This clone came up once. The rearrangement joins TRBV5-6 to TRBJ1-6; TRBD1 matches 10 bases. Germline V gives CDR1 SGHDT, CDR2 YYEEEE. After removal of 4 bases from V and 4 bases from J, the junction contained 5 bases not matched to a gene. The CDR3 extends over 16 amino acids. The CDR3 DNA follows: TGTGCCAGCAGCGGTGGGACAGGGGTTTATAATTCACCCCTCCACTTT. Residues: CASSGGTGVYNSPLHF.